These T cell receptor beta chains were read from a single sample in a study of blood T cell repertoires in COVID-19. Using immunoSEQ multiplex PCR, the repertoire was profiled, and TCRdb retains in-frame clones only, with some absent. The sample gives under 150,000 clones, around 89% of which show up once; less than 20% is in the top ten. The specimen sequenced was peripheral blood. These receptors all stem from a man between 50 and 59 years old with active or convalescent COVID-19. The CDR3 runs from the conserved cysteine through the conserved F or W. The D gene is left open where the match is weak. Some rows have no size entry. The others give once, few or many, or a class for an expanded clone.

v_gene: TRBV19; abundance: NA; d_gene: NA; j_gene: TRBJ1-1; len: 15; CDR3aa: CASLGTPGLGSEAFF; CDR3nt: TGTGCCAGCCTAGGGACTCCCGGACTGGGTTCGGAGGCTTTCTTT
v_gene: TRBV6-5; abundance: NA; d_gene: NA; j_gene: TRBJ1-3; len: 14; CDR3aa: CASRDRFSGNTIYF; CDR3nt: TGTGCCAGCAGAGACAGGTTCTCTGGAAACACCATATATTTT
v_gene: TRBV6-5; abundance: once; d_gene: NA; j_gene: TRBJ2-7; len: 13; CDR3aa: CASSIGQAYEQYF; CDR3nt: TGTGCCAGCAGCATTGGACAAGCCTACGAGCAGTACTTC
v_gene: TRBV7-2; abundance: NA; d_gene: NA; j_gene: TRBJ2-1; len: 15; CDR3aa: CASSLVRPRYNEQFF; CDR3nt: TGTGCCAGCAGCTTGGTACGGCCCAGGTACAATGAGCAGTTCTTC
v_gene: TRBV24-1; abundance: NA; d_gene: TRBD1; j_gene: TRBJ2-7; len: 15; CDR3aa: CATSDPDRGRNEQYF; CDR3nt: TGTGCCACCAGTGATCCAGACAGGGGACGGAACGAGCAGTACTTC
v_gene: TRBV29-1; abundance: few; d_gene: NA; j_gene: TRBJ2-7; len: 13; CDR3aa: CSVELGGESAQYF; CDR3nt: TGCAGCGTTGAATTGGGAGGAGAGTCGGCGCAGTACTTC
v_gene: TRBV6-6; abundance: NA; d_gene: TRBD1; j_gene: TRBJ2-5; len: 14; CDR3aa: CASSYGQGQETQYF; CDR3nt: TGTGCCAGCAGTTACGGACAGGGTCAAGAGACCCAGTACTTC
v_gene: TRBV28; abundance: NA; d_gene: NA; j_gene: TRBJ1-1; len: 16; CDR3aa: CASSLSLRVSNTEAFF; CDR3nt: TGTGCCAGCAGTTTATCGCTGCGGGTATCGAACACTGAAGCTTTCTTT
v_gene: TRBV24-1; abundance: once; d_gene: NA; j_gene: TRBJ1-2; len: 14; CDR3aa: CATSDSVMAGGYTF; CDR3nt: TGTGCCACCAGTGATTCCGTAATGGCTGGTGGCTACACCTTC
v_gene: TRBV6-5; abundance: NA; d_gene: TRBD1; j_gene: TRBJ1-2; len: 15; CDR3aa: CASSRPGQGENGYTF; CDR3nt: TGTGCCAGCAGTCGTCCGGGACAGGGGGAGAATGGCTACACCTTC
v_gene: TRBV5-1; abundance: NA; d_gene: TRBD1; j_gene: TRBJ1-2; len: 14; CDR3aa: CASSLGQGTDGYTF; CDR3nt: TGCGCCAGCAGCTTGGGACAGGGAACGGATGGCTACACCTTC